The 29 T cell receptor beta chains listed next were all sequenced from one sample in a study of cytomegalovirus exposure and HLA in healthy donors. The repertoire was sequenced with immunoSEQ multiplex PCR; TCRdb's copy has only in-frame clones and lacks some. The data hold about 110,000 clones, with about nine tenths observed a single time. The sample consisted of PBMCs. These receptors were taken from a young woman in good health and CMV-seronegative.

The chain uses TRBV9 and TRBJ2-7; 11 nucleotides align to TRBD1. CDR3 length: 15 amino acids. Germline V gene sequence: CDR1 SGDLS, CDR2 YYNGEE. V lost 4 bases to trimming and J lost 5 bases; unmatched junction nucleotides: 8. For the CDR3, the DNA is TGTGCCAGCAGCAGTGGGACAGGGGGTCTCCACGAGCAGTACTTC. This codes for CASSSGTGGLHEQYF.

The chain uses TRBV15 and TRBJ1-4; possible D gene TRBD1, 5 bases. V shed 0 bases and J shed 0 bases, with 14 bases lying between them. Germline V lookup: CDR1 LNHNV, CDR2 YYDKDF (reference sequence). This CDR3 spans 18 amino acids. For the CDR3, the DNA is TGTGCCACCAGCAGAGATTACCCCGACAGTGCAACTAATGAAAAACTGTTTTTT. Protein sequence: CATSRDYPDSATNEKLFF.

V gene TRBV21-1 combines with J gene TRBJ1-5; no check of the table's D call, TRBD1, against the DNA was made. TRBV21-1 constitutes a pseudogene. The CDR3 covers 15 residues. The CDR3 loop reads CASSLHSYSNQPQHF. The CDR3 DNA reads TGTGCCAGCAGCCTACACAGCTATAGCAATCAGCCCCAGCATTTT.

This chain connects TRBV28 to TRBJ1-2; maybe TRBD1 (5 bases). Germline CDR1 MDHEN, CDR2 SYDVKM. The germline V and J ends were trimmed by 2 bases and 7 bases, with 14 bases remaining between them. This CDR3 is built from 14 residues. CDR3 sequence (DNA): TGTGCCAGCAGTTTAAGGGCGGGGGTCGCTGGCTACACCTTC. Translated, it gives CASSLRAGVAGYTF.

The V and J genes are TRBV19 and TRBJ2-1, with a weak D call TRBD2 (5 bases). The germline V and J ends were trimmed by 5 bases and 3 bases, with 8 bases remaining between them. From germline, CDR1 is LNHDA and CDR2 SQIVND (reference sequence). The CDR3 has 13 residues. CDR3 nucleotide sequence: TGTGCCAGTAGTCTCACTAGCTACAATGAGCAGTTCTTC. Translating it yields CASSLTSYNEQFF.

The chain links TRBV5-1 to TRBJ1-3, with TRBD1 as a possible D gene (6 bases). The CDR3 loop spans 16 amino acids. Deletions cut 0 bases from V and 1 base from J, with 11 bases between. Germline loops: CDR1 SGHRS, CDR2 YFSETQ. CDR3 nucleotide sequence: TGCGCCAGCAGCTTGGAGGGGGTCCCGTCTGGAAACACCATATATTTT. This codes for CASSLEGVPSGNTIYF.

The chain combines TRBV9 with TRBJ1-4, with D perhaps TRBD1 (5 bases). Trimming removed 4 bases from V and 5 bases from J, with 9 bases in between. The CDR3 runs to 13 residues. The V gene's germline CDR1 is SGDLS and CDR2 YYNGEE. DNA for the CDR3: TGTGCCAGCAGCTCCGCAGGGAATGAAAAACTGTTTTTT. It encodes CASSSAGNEKLFF.

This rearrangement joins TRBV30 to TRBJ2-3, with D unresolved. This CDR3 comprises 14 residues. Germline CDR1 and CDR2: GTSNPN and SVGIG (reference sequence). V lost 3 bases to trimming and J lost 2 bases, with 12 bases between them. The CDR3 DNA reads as TGTGCCTGGAGCCTAAACCCAACCACAGATACGCAGTATTTT. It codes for CAWSLNPTTDTQYF.

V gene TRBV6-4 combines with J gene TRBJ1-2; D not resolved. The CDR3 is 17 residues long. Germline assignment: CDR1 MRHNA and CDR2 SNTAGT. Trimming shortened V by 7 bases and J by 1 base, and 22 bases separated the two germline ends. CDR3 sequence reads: CASNPGVVPRNNYGYTF. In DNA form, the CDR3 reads TGTGCCAGCAATCCCGGGGTGGTCCCCCGTAATAACTATGGCTACACCTTC.

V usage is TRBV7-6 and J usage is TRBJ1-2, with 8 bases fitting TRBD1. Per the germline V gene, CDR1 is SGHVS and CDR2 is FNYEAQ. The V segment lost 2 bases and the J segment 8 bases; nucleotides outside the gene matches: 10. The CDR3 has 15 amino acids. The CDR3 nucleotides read TGTGCCAGCAGCTTATCACGCGGGACAGGTGGAGGCTACACCTTC. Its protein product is CASSLSRGTGGGYTF. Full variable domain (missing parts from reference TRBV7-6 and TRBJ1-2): GAGVSQSPRYKVTKRGQDVALRCDPISGHVSLYWYRQALGQGPEFLTYFNYEAQQDKSGLPNDRFSAERPEGSISTLTIQRTEQRDSAMYRCASSLSRGTGGGYTFGSGTRLTVV.

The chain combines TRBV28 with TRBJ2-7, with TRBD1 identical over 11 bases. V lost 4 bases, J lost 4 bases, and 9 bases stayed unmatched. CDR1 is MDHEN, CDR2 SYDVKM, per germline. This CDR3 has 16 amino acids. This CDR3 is CASSSSLGTGGYEQYF. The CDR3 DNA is TGTGCCAGCAGTTCTTCACTAGGGACAGGGGGTTACGAGCAGTACTTC.

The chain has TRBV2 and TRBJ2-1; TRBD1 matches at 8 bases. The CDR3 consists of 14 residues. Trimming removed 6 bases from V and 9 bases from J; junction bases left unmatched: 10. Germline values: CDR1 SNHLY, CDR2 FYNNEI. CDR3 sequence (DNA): TGTGCCAGCAGGCCGGGACAGGCCGACAGTGAGCAGTTCTTC. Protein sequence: CASRPGQADSEQFF.

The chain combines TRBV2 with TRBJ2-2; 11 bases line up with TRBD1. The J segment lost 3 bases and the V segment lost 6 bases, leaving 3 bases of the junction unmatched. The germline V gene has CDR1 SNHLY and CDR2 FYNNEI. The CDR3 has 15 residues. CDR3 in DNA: TGTGCCAGCAGAGGGACAGGGGGTTACACCGGGGAGCTGTTTTTT. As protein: CASRGTGGYTGELFF.

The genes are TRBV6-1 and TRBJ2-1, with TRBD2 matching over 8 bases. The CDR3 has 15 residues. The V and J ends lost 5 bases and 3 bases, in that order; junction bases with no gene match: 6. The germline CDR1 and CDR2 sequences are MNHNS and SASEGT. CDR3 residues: CASSWREEGYNEQFF. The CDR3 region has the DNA TGTGCCAGCAGTTGGCGGGAGGAGGGCTACAATGAGCAGTTCTTC.

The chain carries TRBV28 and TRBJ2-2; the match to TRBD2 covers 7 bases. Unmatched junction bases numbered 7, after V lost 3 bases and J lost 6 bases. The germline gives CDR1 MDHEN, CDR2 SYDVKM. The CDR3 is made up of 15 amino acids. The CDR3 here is CASSFFGGLAGELFF. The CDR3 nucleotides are TGTGCCAGCAGTTTTTTCGGGGGGTTGGCCGGGGAGCTGTTTTTT. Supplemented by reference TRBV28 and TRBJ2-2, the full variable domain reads DVKVTQSSRYLVKRTGEKVFLECVQDMDHENMFWYRQDPGLGLRLIYFSYDVKMKEKGDIPEGYSVSREKKERFSLILESASTNQTSMYLCASSFFGGLAGELFFGEGSRLTVL.

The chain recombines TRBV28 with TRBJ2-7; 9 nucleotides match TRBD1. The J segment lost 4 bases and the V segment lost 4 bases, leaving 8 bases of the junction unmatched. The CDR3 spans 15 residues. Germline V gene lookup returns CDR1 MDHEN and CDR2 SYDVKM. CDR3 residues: CASSSPGTGMYEQYF. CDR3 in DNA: TGTGCCAGCAGTTCACCCGGGACAGGGATGTACGAGCAGTACTTC.

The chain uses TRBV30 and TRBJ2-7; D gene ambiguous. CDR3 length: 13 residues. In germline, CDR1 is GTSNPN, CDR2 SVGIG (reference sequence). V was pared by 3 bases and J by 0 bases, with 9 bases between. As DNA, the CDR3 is TGTGCCTGGAGCGAGCGCAGCTCCTACGAGCAGTACTTC. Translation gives CAWSERSSYEQYF. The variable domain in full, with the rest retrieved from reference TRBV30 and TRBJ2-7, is SQTIHQWPATLVQPVGSPLSLECTVEGTSNPNLYWYRQAAGRGLQLLFYSVGIGQISSEVPQNLSASRPQDRQFILSSKKLLLSDSGFYLCAWSERSSYEQYFGPGTRLTVT.

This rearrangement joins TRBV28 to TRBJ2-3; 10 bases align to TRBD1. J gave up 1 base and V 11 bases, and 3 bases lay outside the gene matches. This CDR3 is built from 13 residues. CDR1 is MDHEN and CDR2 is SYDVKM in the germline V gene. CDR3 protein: CAPGTGGTDTQYF. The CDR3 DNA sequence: TGTGCCCCCGGGACAGGGGGCACAGATACGCAGTATTTT.

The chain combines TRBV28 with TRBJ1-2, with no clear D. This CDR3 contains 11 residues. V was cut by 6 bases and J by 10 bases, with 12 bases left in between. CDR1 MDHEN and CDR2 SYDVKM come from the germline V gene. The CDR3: CASRSRGDYTF. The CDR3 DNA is TGTGCCAGCAGATCCCGGGGTGACTACACCTTC.

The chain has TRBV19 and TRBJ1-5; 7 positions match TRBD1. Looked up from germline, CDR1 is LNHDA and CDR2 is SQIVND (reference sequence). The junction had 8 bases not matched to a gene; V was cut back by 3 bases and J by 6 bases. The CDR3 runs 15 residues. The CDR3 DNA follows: TGTGCCAGTAGTATCGGCCAAGGGGGCACTCAGCCCCAGCATTTT. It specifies CASSIGQGGTQPQHF.

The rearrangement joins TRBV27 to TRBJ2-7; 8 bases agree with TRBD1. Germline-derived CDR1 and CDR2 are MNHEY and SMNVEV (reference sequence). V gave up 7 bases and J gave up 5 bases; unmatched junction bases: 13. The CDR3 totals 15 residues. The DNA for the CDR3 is TGTGCCAGCATACTCCGGGACAGGCCCCCGCACGAGCAGTACTTC. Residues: CASILRDRPPHEQYF.

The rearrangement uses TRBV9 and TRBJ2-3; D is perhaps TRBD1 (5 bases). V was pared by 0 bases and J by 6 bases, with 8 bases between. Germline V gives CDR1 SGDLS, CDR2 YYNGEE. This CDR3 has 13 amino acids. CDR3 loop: CASSVGQTDTQYF. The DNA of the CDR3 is TGTGCCAGCAGCGTAGGACAGACGGATACGCAGTATTTT.

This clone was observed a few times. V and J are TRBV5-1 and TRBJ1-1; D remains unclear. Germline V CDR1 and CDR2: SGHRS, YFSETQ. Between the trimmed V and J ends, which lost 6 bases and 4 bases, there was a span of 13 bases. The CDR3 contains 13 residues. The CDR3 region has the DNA TGCGCCAGCATGGGCGGGGATGGCACTGAAGCTTTCTTT. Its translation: CASMGGDGTEAFF.

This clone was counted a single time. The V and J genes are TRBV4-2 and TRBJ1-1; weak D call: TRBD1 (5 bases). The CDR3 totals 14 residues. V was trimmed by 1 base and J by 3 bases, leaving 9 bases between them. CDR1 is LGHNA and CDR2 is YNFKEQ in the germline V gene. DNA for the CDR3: TGTGCCAGCAGCCAAGTTCGGGGGTACACTGAAGCTTTCTTT. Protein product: CASSQVRGYTEAFF.

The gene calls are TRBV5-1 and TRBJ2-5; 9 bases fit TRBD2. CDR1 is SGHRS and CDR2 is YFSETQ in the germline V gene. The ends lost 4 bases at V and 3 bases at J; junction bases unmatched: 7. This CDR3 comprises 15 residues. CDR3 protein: CASSLWLAGEETQYF. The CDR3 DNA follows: TGCGCCAGCAGCCTGTGGTTAGCGGGAGAAGAGACCCAGTACTTC.

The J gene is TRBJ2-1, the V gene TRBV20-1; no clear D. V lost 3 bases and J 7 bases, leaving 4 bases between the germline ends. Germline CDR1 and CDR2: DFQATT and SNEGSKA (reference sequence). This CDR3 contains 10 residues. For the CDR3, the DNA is TGCAGTGCTAGTTCGAATGAGCAGTTCTTC. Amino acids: CSASSNEQFF.

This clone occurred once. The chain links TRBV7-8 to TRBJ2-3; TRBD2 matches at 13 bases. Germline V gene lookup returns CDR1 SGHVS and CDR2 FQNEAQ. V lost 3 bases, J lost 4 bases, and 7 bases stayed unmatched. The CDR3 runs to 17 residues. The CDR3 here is CASSFLGTSGVADTQYF. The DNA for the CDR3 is TGTGCCAGCAGCTTTCTCGGGACTAGCGGGGTGGCAGATACGCAGTATTTT.

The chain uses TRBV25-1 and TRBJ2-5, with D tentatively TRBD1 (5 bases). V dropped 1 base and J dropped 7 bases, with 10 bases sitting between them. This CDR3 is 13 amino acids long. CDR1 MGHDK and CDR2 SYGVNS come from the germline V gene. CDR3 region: CASSEWQGGTQYF. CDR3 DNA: TGTGCCAGCAGTGAATGGCAGGGCGGGACCCAGTACTTC.

The CDR3 here is CASSLFAVTSTDTQYF. CDR3 nucleotides: TGTGCCAGCAGCTTGTTCGCGGTCACTAGCACAGATACGCAGTATTTT. The chain carries TRBV5-4 and TRBJ2-3; D gene uncertain. The V gene lost 1 base and the J gene lost 0 bases, with 12 bases spanning the gap. This CDR3 has 16 amino acids. Per germline, CDR1 SGHNT and CDR2 YYREEE (reference sequence).